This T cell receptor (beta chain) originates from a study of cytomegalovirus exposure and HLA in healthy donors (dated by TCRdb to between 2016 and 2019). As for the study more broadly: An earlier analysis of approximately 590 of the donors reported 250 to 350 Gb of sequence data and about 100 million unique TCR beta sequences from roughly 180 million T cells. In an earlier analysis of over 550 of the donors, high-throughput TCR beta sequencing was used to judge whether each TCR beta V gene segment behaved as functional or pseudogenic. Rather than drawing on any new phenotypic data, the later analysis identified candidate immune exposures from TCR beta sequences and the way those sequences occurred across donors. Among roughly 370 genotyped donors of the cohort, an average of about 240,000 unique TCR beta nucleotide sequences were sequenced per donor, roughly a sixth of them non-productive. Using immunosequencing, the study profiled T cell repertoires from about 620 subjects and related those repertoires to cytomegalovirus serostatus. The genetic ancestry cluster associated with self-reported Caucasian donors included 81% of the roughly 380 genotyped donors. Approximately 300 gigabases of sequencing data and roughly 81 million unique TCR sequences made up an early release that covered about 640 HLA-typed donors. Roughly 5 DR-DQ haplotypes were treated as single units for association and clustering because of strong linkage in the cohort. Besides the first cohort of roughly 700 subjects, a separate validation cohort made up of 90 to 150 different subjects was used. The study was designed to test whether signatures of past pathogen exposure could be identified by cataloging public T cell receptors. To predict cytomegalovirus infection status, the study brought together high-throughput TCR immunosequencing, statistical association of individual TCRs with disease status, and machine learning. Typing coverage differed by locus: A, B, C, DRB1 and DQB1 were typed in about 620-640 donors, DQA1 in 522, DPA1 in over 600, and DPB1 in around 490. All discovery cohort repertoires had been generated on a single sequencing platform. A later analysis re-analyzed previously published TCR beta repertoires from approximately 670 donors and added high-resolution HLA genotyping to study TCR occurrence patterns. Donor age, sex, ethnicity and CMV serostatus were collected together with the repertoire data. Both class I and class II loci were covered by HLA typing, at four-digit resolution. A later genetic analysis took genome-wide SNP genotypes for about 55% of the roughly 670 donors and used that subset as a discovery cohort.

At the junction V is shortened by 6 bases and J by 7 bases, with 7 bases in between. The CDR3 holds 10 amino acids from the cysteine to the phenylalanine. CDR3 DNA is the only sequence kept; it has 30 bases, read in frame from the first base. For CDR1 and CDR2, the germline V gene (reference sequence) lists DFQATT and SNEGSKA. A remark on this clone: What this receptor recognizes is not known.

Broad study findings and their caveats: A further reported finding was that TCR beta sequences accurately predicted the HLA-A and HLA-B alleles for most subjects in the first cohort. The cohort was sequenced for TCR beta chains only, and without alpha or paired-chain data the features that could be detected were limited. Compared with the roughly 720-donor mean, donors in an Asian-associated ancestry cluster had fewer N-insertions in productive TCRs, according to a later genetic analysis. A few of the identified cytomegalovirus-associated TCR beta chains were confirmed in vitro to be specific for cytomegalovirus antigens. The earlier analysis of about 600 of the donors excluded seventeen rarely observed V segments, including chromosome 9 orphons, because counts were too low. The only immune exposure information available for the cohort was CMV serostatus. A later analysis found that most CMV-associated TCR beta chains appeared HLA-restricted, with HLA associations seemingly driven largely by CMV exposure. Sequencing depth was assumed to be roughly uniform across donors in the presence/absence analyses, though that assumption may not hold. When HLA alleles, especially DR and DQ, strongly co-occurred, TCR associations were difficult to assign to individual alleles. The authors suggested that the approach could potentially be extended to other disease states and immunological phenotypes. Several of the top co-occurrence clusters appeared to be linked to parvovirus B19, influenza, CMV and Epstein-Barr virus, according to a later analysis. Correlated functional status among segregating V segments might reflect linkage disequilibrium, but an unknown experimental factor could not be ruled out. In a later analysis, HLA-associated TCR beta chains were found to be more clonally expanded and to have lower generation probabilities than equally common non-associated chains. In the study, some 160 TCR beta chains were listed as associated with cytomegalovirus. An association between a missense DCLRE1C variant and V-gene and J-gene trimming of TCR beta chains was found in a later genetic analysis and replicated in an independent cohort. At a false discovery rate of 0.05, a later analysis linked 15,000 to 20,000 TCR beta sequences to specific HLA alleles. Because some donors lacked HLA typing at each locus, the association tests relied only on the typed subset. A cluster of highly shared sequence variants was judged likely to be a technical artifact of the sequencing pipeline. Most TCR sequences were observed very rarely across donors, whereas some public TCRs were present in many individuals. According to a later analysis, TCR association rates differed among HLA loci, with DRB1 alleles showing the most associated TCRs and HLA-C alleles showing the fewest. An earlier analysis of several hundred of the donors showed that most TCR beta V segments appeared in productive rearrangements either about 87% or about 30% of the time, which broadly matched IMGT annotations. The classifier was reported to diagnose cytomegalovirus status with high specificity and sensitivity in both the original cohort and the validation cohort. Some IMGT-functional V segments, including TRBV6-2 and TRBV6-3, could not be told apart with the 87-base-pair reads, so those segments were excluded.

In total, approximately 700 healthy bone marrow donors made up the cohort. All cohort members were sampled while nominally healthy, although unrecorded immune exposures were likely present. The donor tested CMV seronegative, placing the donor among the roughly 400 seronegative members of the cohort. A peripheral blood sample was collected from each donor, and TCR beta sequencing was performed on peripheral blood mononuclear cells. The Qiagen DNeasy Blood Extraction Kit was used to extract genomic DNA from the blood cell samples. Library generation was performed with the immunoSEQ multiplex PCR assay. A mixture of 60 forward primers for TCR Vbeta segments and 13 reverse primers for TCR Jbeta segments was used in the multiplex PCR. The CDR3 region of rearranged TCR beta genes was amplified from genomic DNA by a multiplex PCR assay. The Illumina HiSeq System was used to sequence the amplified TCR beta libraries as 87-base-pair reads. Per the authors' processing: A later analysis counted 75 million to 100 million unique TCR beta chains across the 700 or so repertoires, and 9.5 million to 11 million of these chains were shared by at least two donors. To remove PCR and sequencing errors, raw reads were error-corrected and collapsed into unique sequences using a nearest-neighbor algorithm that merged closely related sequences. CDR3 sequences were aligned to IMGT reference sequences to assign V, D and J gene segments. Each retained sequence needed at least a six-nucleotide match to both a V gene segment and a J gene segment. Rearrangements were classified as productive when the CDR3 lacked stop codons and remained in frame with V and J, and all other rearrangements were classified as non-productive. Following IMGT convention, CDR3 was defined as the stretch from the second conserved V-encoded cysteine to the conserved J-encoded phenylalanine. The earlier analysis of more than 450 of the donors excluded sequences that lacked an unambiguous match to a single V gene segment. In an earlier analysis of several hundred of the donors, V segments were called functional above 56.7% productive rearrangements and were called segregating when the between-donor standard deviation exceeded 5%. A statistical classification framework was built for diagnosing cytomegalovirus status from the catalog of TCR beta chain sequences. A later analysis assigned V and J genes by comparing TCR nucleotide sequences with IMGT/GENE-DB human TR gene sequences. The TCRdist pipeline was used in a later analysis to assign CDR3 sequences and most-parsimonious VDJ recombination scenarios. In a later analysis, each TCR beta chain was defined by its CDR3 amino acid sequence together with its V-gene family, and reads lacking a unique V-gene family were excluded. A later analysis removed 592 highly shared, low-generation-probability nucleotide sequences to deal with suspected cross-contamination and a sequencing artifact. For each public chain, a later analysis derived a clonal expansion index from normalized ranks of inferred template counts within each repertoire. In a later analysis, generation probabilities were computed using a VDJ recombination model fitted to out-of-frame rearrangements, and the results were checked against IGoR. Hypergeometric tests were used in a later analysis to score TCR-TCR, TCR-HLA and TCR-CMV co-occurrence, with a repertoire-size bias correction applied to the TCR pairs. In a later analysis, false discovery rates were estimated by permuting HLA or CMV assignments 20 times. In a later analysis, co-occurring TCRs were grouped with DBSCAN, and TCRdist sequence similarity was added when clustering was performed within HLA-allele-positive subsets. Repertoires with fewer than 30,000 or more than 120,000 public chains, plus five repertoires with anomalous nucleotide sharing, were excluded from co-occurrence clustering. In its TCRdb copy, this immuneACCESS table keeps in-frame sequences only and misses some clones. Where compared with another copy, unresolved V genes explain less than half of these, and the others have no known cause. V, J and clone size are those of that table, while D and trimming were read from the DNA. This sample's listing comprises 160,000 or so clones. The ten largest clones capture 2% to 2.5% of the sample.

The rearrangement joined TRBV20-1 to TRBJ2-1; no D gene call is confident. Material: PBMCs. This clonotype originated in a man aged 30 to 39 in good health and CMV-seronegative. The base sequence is TGCAGTGCGAAGAGGAATGAGCAGTTCTTC. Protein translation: CSAKRNEQFF.